One and the same sample provided the 32 T cell receptor beta chains below, sequenced in a study of CD8+ T cells in alopecia areata. Individuals with alopecia areata gave both lesional scalp punch biopsies and peripheral blood for collection. RNA, once extracted, was reverse transcribed into cDNA for use as the sequencing template. Profiling relied on immunoSEQ multiplex PCR, and the TCRdb table lists in-frame clones only, not all of them. The table includes around 7,500 clones, 69% detected once. The source was skin, collected at week 0. These receptor sequences come from a human donor with alopecia areata.

This clone has a handful of counts. CDR3: CASSRGQANSPLHF. The CDR3, as DNA: TGTGCCAGCAGCAGGGGACAGGCGAATTCACCCCTCCACTTT. The rearrangement joins TRBV7-9 to TRBJ1-6; the match to TRBD1 covers 8 bases. J lost 7 bases, V lost 5 bases, and 4 bases had no gene match. Looked up from germline, CDR1 is SEHNR and CDR2 is FQNEAQ (reference sequence). This CDR3 is 14 amino acids long. The full variable domain, in which reference TRBV7-9 and TRBJ1-6 provide the parts outside the CDR3, is DTGVSQNPRHKITKRGQNVTFRCDPISEHNRLYWYRQTLGQGPEFLTYFQNEAQLEKSRLLSDRFSAERPKGSFSTLEIQRTEQGDSAMYLCASSRGQANSPLHFGNGTRLTVT.

This chain joins TRBV29-1 and TRBJ1-3, with 11 bases fitting TRBD1. This CDR3 spans 14 amino acids. V was clipped by 4 bases and J by 3 bases; unmatched bases: 2. CDR1 and CDR2 from the germline V gene are SQVTM and ANQGSEA. CDR3 nucleotides: TGCAGCGTTGGGGACAGGGGGAATGGAAACACCATATATTTT. The encoded protein is CSVGDRGNGNTIYF.

The table lists this clone with a count of one. The rearrangement joins TRBV7-2 to TRBJ2-1; D is perhaps TRBD2 (6 bases). Germline CDR1 SGHTA, CDR2 FQGNSA. The CDR3 is 14 residues long. V lost 7 bases, J lost 3 bases, and 13 bases lay in between. CDR3 amino acids: CASNRLENYNEQFF. CDR3 DNA sequence: TGTGCCAGCAACCGACTAGAAAACTACAATGAGCAGTTCTTC.

This clone was observed a handful of times. The V gene is TRBV5-5, the J gene TRBJ2-1; D not certain. Germline loops: CDR1 SGHKS, CDR2 YYEKEE (reference sequence). The CDR3 contains 14 residues. V lost 4 bases, J lost 5 bases, and 13 bases lay in between. The DNA for the CDR3 is TGTGCCAGCAGCCCCTATTCCTTCGACAATGAGCAGTTCTTC. Translated: CASSPYSFDNEQFF.

This chain connects TRBV6-6 to TRBJ1-2, with D perhaps TRBD1 (5 bases). Trimming pared 9 bases from V and 1 base from J, leaving 9 bases between. In germline, CDR1 is MNHNY, CDR2 SVGAGI (reference sequence). CDR3 length equals 12 residues. In DNA form, the CDR3 reads TGTGCCAGTAAGGACATTAACTATGGCTACACCTTC. It translates to CASKDINYGYTF.

The J gene is TRBJ1-2, the V gene TRBV4-1, with D possibly being TRBD1 (5 bases). CDR1 is MGHRA and CDR2 is YSYEKL in the germline V gene. The CDR3 length is 16 residues. V dropped 4 bases and J dropped 1 base, with 16 bases sitting between them. CDR3 in amino acids: CASSPRGRQHNYGYTF. The CDR3 DNA sequence: TGCGCCAGCAGCCCCCGGGGGAGGCAGCATAACTATGGCTACACCTTC.

The chain uses TRBV10-3 and TRBJ2-6; TRBD1 agrees at 10 bases. Trimming at V came to 5 bases and at J to 0 bases, leaving 4 bases not matched to a gene. The CDR3 totals 17 residues. The V gene's germline CDR1 is ENHRY and CDR2 SYGVKD. CDR3 nucleotide sequence: TGTGCCATCAGTCCCAGGACAGGGGGCTCTGGGGCCAACGTCCTGACTTTC. This encodes CAISPRTGGSGANVLTF.

The chain employs TRBV29-1 and TRBJ1-2; the match to TRBD1 covers 8 bases. The ends lost 6 bases at V and 6 bases at J; junction bases unmatched: 9. The CDR3 consists of 13 residues. Germline CDR1 SQVTM, CDR2 ANQGSEA. CDR3 amino acids: CSVGQGGRHGYTF. Written as DNA, the CDR3 is TGCAGCGTAGGACAGGGTGGTCGACATGGCTACACCTTC.

Relative to its sample, this clone is medium-sized (0.01 to 0.1%). The chain links TRBV7-9 to TRBJ1-6, with D maybe TRBD1 (6 bases). The CDR3 covers 16 residues. The germline V gene has CDR1 SEHNR and CDR2 FQNEAQ (reference sequence). Trimming stripped 1 base from V and 7 bases from J, with 14 bases between. The CDR3 sequence: CASSLVGRGGNSPLHF. The CDR3, as DNA: TGTGCCAGCAGCTTAGTCGGCAGGGGTGGGAATTCACCCCTCCACTTT.

The J gene is TRBJ1-1, the V gene TRBV29-1; D possibly corresponds to TRBD1 (6 bases). V was trimmed by 4 bases and J by 8 bases, leaving 11 bases between them. From germline, CDR1 is SQVTM and CDR2 ANQGSEA. The CDR3 sequence is 11 residues long. This chain's CDR3 is CSVGRGEEAFF. In DNA, the CDR3 is TGCAGCGTTGGCAGGGGAGAGGAAGCTTTCTTT.

The chain uses TRBV6-5 and TRBJ1-2; the D gene is possibly TRBD1 (6 bases). The CDR3 has 14 residues. The V end lost 6 bases, the J end lost 5 bases, and 16 bases lay between the germline ends. Per the germline V gene, CDR1 is MNHEY and CDR2 is SVGAGI. CDR3 coding DNA: TGTGCCAGCAGCAAAACAGGGATAGGGTATGGCTACACCTTC. It codes for CASSKTGIGYGYTF.

The chain uses TRBV21-1 and TRBJ1-1. TRBV21-1 is recorded as a pseudogene. This CDR3 has 15 amino acids. CDR3 protein: CASSREALMNTEAFF. For the CDR3, the DNA is TGTGCCAGCAGCAGGGAGGCGCTAATGAACACTGAAGCTTTCTTT.

V usage is TRBV19 and J usage is TRBJ1-2; TRBD1 is a possible D gene (6 bases). Per the germline V gene, CDR1 is LNHDA and CDR2 is SQIVND (reference sequence). CDR3 length: 15 amino acids. V lost 7 bases and J lost 0, with 15 bases in between. For the CDR3, the DNA is TGTGCCAGTAAACCGGGACACTTCACTAACTATGGCTACACCTTC. Its protein product is CASKPGHFTNYGYTF. The full variable domain, rest sourced from reference TRBV19 and TRBJ1-2, is DGGITQSPKYLFRKEGQNVTLSCEQNLNHDAMYWYRQDPGQGLRLIYYSQIVNDFQKGDIAEGYSVSREKKESFPLTVTSAQKNPTAFYLCASKPGHFTNYGYTFGSGTRLTVV.

This chain connects TRBV5-6 to TRBJ1-4; weak D call: TRBD1 (5 bases). The V end lost 4 bases, the J end lost 5 bases, and 15 bases lay between the germline ends. Germline lookup yields CDR1 SGHDT and CDR2 YYEEEE. This CDR3 spans 15 amino acids. The CDR3 coding sequence is TGTGCCAGCAGCGGACCCAGGGAGGAGAATGAAAAACTGTTTTTT. Protein sequence: CASSGPREENEKLFF.

The chain joins TRBV6-6 to TRBJ1-1, with no clear D. V lost 2 bases and J lost 5, with 9 bases in between. The germline V gene encodes CDR1 MNHNY and CDR2 SVGAGI (reference sequence). This CDR3 has 13 amino acids. The CDR3 DNA is TGTGCCAGCAGTTACCTTGGAGGAACTGAAGCTTTCTTT. It yields the protein CASSYLGGTEAFF.

In this sample, this clone turned up a few times. This sequence joins TRBV2 and TRBJ1-2, with no clear D. Germline V gene data show CDR1 as SNHLY and CDR2 as FYNNEI. The CDR3 has 14 amino acids. The V end lost 7 bases, the J end lost 2 bases, and 14 bases lay between the germline ends. DNA of the CDR3: TGTGCCAGCACCCCGACGGAAACGAACTATGGCTACACCTTC. Translating it yields CASTPTETNYGYTF.

This rearrangement joins TRBV28 to TRBJ1-1; D perhaps matches TRBD1 (5 bases). The germline CDR1 and CDR2 sequences are MDHEN and SYDVKM. CDR3 length: 15 amino acids. V gave up 3 bases and J gave up 0 bases, with 11 bases separating them. CDR3 DNA: TGTGCCAGCAGTTTGGACGGGGGAATGAACACTGAAGCTTTCTTT. Its translation: CASSLDGGMNTEAFF.

The rearrangement links TRBV5-1 to TRBJ2-2; tentatively, D is TRBD2 (6 bases). This CDR3 region has 14 residues. Per germline, CDR1 SGHRS and CDR2 YFSETQ. The germline V and J ends were trimmed by 2 bases and 7 bases, with 12 bases remaining between them. This CDR3 reads CASSLGGANGELFF. In DNA, the CDR3 is TGCGCCAGCAGCTTAGGAGGGGCGAACGGGGAGCTGTTTTTT.

This clone has a handful of counts. This CDR3 is also generated by other DNA sequences in the sample. The chain joins TRBV7-2 to TRBJ2-2; 12 bases align to TRBD2. Germline V gene sequence: CDR1 SGHTA, CDR2 FQGNSA. The J segment lost 0 bases and the V segment lost 3 bases, leaving 2 bases of the junction unmatched. The length of the CDR3 is 17 residues. The CDR3 nucleotides read TGTGCCAGCAGCTTTTCTAGCGGGGGGGCGAACACCGGGGAGCTGTTTTTT. Translated, it gives CASSFSSGGANTGELFF.

This sequence joins TRBV23-1 and TRBJ2-7; D gene unclear. TRBV23-1 has ORF status, its function being uncertain. CDR3 length equals 18 residues. With 2 bases removed from V and 0 bases from J, the gap between germline ends came to 20 bases. The CDR3, as DNA: TGCGCCAGCAGTCAAGACCCAATTTTGGGTCAGAGCTCCTACGAGCAGTACTTC. Translating it yields CASSQDPILGQSSYEQYF.

The chain couples TRBV11-2 to TRBJ2-6; either TRBD1 or TRBD2 may supply D (5 bases each). Germline-derived CDR1 and CDR2 are SGHAT and FQNNGV. CDR3 size: 17 residues. The ends were cut back, 4 bases at V and 2 bases at J, with 15 bases in the middle. CDR3 amino acids: CASSYAERGAGANVLTF. The CDR3 coding sequence is TGTGCCAGCAGCTACGCAGAGAGAGGGGCTGGGGCCAACGTCCTGACTTTC.

The chain uses TRBV4-1 and TRBJ2-1; D possibly corresponds to TRBD2 (6 bases). The CDR3 is made up of 18 amino acids. V lost 1 base, J lost 1 base, and 17 bases lay in between. Germline lookup yields CDR1 MGHRA and CDR2 YSYEKL. The CDR3 nucleotides read TGCGCCAGCAGCCAAGGACTGCGGGACGGTAAATCCTACAATGAGCAGTTCTTC. This sequence encodes CASSQGLRDGKSYNEQFF.

The V and J genes are TRBV19 and TRBJ1-5; D might be TRBD1 (6 bases). Germline CDR1 LNHDA, CDR2 SQIVND (reference sequence). The CDR3 loop spans 15 amino acids. V lost 5 bases to trimming and J lost 0 bases, with 11 bases between them. Here the CDR3 DNA reads TGTGCCAGTAGTGAAAGGGGACATAGCAATCAGCCCCAGCATTTT. It specifies CASSERGHSNQPQHF.

V usage is TRBV9 and J usage is TRBJ2-5; weak D call: TRBD2 (5 bases). CDR3 length: 13 amino acids. Trimming took off 3 bases at V and 2 bases at J, with 8 bases between the two ends. Germline V gene sequence: CDR1 SGDLS, CDR2 YYNGEE. The CDR3 nucleotides are TGTGCCAGCAGCGGGTCGGGGCAAGAGACCCAGTACTTC. Translation gives CASSGSGQETQYF.

This chain uses TRBV29-1 with TRBJ1-2; TRBD1 might be the D (6 bases). Trimming shortened V by 3 bases and J by 8 bases, and 22 bases separated the two germline ends. Germline V gene sequence: CDR1 SQVTM, CDR2 ANQGSEA. CDR3 length equals 15 residues. CDR3 sequence (DNA): TGCAGCGTTGATAACGGTACTACAGGGAGCGGAGGCTACACCTTC. Protein sequence: CSVDNGTTGSGGYTF.

The chain combines TRBV2 with TRBJ1-5; D might be TRBD1 (5 bases). Germline V gene lookup returns CDR1 SNHLY and CDR2 FYNNEI. The germline V and J ends were trimmed by 4 bases and 2 bases, with 9 bases remaining between them. This CDR3 contains 14 residues. CDR3 sequence reads: CASSADSGNQPQHF. The CDR3 DNA reads as TGTGCCAGCAGTGCTGACAGTGGCAATCAGCCCCAGCATTTT.

As DNA, the CDR3 is TGCGCCAGCTCGCCACGGCCCTTCTCCTACGAGCAGTACTTC. Translating gives CASSPRPFSYEQYF. The chain combines TRBV10-2 with TRBJ2-7; D not resolved. Deletions cut 8 bases from V and 0 bases from J, with 14 bases between. The CDR3 has 14 residues. Germline CDR1 WSHSY, CDR2 SAAADI.

The chain has TRBV5-1 and TRBJ2-3, with 7 positions matching TRBD1. CDR1 SGHRS and CDR2 YFSETQ come from the germline V gene. This CDR3 is built from 13 residues. V was clipped by 10 bases and J by 6 bases; unmatched bases: 11. CDR3 coding DNA: TGCGCCTCAACTACAGGGGTGGAGGATACGCAGTATTTT. It specifies CASTTGVEDTQYF.

V usage is TRBV5-1 and J usage is TRBJ1-2; tentatively, D is TRBD1 (6 bases). The CDR3 extends over 13 amino acids. The V gene lost 4 bases and the J gene lost 6 bases, with 13 bases spanning the gap. The germline gives CDR1 SGHRS, CDR2 YFSETQ. The CDR3 nucleotides are TGCGCCAGCAGCCTCCCAGGGGACAATGGCTACACCTTC. This translates into CASSLPGDNGYTF.

The rearrangement uses TRBV19 and TRBJ1-2; D call uncertain. Germline CDR1 reads LNHDA; CDR2 reads SQIVND (reference sequence). V lost 6 bases and J lost 2, with 10 bases in between. This CDR3 spans 13 amino acids. CDR3 protein: CASRMDVNYGYTF. The DNA of the CDR3 is TGTGCCAGTAGAATGGACGTCAACTATGGCTACACCTTC.

The chain couples TRBV6-1 to TRBJ1-1; the D gene is possibly TRBD1 (5 bases). The germline V gene encodes CDR1 MNHNS and CDR2 SASEGT. This CDR3 has 13 amino acids. The V end lost 8 bases, the J end lost 8 bases, and 18 bases lay between the germline ends. CDR3 protein: CASCEKGRLEAFF. For the CDR3, the DNA is TGTGCCAGCTGCGAGAAGGGACGCTTAGAAGCTTTCTTT.

This sequence joins TRBV6-5 and TRBJ2-7; no clear D gene. CDR3 size: 15 residues. V dropped 6 bases and J dropped 1 base, with 16 bases sitting between them. Per the germline V gene, CDR1 is MNHEY and CDR2 is SVGAGI. The DNA of the CDR3 is TGTGCCAGCAGCCCCTGGGTCCTTGGGTCCTACGAGCAGTACTTC. It is translated as CASSPWVLGSYEQYF.